The 24 T cell receptor beta chains below were found in one sample sequenced in a study of T cells expressing NK-cell markers. From the 5' RACE reads, TCRdb lists one entry per CDR3 protein and no DNA. This sample carries fewer than 550,000 distinct CDR3 sequences, with under 1.5% going to the ten biggest clones. Material: blood T cells: a sorted CD56 or NKG2C T cell subset, CD4+ or CD8+ T cells, or bulk PBMC T cells (not recorded which). Every receptor here comes from a woman aged 45-59 years in good health.

The V call is TRBV20-1, the J call TRBJ2-1; TCRdb gives TRBD2 as the D gene, but with no DNA this cannot be confirmed. The length of the CDR3 is 15 residues. Germline V lookup: CDR1 DFQATT, CDR2 SNEGSKA (reference sequence). The CDR3 protein is CSAPPRTSGVNEQFF.

V gene TRBV27 combines with J gene TRBJ1-2; the D call from TCRdb, TRBD1, cannot be confirmed without DNA. Germline V gives CDR1 MNHEY, CDR2 SMNVEV (reference sequence). The CDR3 totals 17 residues. The CDR3 reads CASSLFGQGAINYGYTF.

This chain connects TRBV7-8 to TRBJ1-5; TCRdb returns TRBD1, unconfirmable since there is no DNA. Germline V CDR1 and CDR2: SGHVS, FQNEAQ. The CDR3 spans 18 residues. CDR3 amino acids: CASSLAGPGPYSNQPQHF.

The J gene is TRBJ2-1, the V gene TRBV11-1; the D gene TCRdb calls, TRBD2, cannot be checked with no DNA. The CDR3 runs to 16 residues. Germline CDR1 SGHAT, CDR2 FQDESV (reference sequence). This CDR3 reads CASSPLAGGVYNEQFF.

This chain connects TRBV7-6 to TRBJ2-3. The CDR3 runs 15 residues. Germline V gene sequence: CDR1 SGHVS, CDR2 FNYEAQ. This CDR3 reads CASSLSAIRSDTQYF.

V gene TRBV7-2 combines with J gene TRBJ2-1; TCRdb names TRBD2, which stays unverified in the absence of DNA. Germline CDR1 and CDR2: SGHTA and FQGNSA. The CDR3 sequence is 14 residues long. This chain's CDR3 is CASSLGLVGNEQFF.

The chain joins TRBV6-5 to TRBJ2-3; the TCRdb D gene call, TRBD2, has no DNA to confirm it. The CDR3 totals 14 residues. From germline, CDR1 is MNHEY and CDR2 SVGAGI. The CDR3 region is CASGDGGITDTQYF.

V is TRBV24-1 and J is TRBJ2-2; lacking DNA, the TRBD1 call made by TCRdb goes unchecked. CDR3 length: 21 amino acids. Germline CDR1 and CDR2: KGHDR and SFDVKD. The CDR3 loop reads CATSDRVNRDRANWNTGELFF.

CDR3 protein: CAWSVPGPWGQPQHF. The rearrangement uses TRBV30 and TRBJ1-5; with no DNA, the TCRdb D assignment of TRBD1 cannot be verified. Germline CDR1 GTSNPN, CDR2 SVGIG (reference sequence). The CDR3 has 15 amino acids.

V is TRBV5-1 and J is TRBJ2-3. CDR3 size: 11 residues. The germline gives CDR1 SGHRS, CDR2 YFSETQ. The CDR3 reads CASSVTDTQYF.

The CDR3 here is CAWSVIWSPGAFF. This chain connects TRBV30 to TRBJ1-1; TCRdb lists TRBD1, though no DNA is available to test this call. The germline gives CDR1 GTSNPN, CDR2 SVGIG (reference sequence). The length of the CDR3 is 13 residues.

The chain has TRBV20-1 and TRBJ2-1; lacking DNA, the TRBD2 call made by TCRdb goes unchecked. This CDR3 has 16 amino acids. Germline-derived CDR1 and CDR2 are DFQATT and SNEGSKA (reference sequence). The CDR3 loop is CSADNRLAGGPNEQFF.

The J gene is TRBJ2-3, the V gene TRBV20-1; TCRdb lists TRBD2, though no DNA is available to test this call. Per germline, CDR1 DFQATT and CDR2 SNEGSKA (reference sequence). This CDR3 spans 12 amino acids. The CDR3 sequence is CSASGRGDTQYF.

The chain combines TRBV5-6 with TRBJ2-3; absent DNA, TCRdb's TRBD2 call cannot be checked. The CDR3 has 17 amino acids. The V gene's germline CDR1 is SGHDT and CDR2 YYEEEE. The CDR3 loop is CASSLVPSGPRPDTQYF.

This chain links TRBV19 with TRBJ2-1. CDR3 length equals 13 residues. CDR1 LNHDA and CDR2 SQIVND come from the germline V gene (reference sequence). CDR3 loop: CASSMWGSEEQFF.

V is TRBV25-1 and J is TRBJ2-3; TCRdb selects TRBD2, and the lack of DNA leaves this call unchecked. There are 18 residues in the CDR3. Germline V gene sequence: CDR1 MGHDK, CDR2 SYGVNS. CDR3 amino acids: CASSEYGASGRSTDTQYF.

The chain couples TRBV12-3 or TRBV12-4 to TRBJ2-1; TCRdb calls TRBD2, which cannot be checked without DNA. The length of the CDR3 is 15 residues. CDR3 amino acids: CASNRAGSSYNEQFF.

The chain joins TRBV20-1 to TRBJ2-1; TCRdb's D call of TRBD1 is untestable without DNA. From germline, CDR1 is DFQATT and CDR2 SNEGSKA (reference sequence). This CDR3 region has 13 residues. The CDR3 here is CSAEGAGWDEQFF.

V usage is TRBV20-1 and J usage is TRBJ2-3; absent DNA, TCRdb's TRBD1 call cannot be checked. The germline V gene encodes CDR1 DFQATT and CDR2 SNEGSKA (reference sequence). This CDR3 spans 17 amino acids. CDR3 residues: CSASGADKEGGPDTQYF.

The gene calls are TRBV20-1 and TRBJ2-5. There are 16 residues in the CDR3. In germline, CDR1 is DFQATT, CDR2 SNEGSKA (reference sequence). Here the CDR3 reads CSVAFETSLGYETQYF.

V is TRBV20-1 and J is TRBJ1-2; no DNA is available, so the TRBD1 call from TCRdb remains unchecked. Per the germline V gene, CDR1 is DFQATT and CDR2 is SNEGSKA (reference sequence). The length of the CDR3 is 14 residues. The CDR3 protein is CSAMRRDSFYGYTF.

The chain joins TRBV7-9 to TRBJ2-7; TCRdb reports TRBD1, a call that lacks DNA to check it against. The CDR3 runs to 14 residues. The germline CDR1 and CDR2 sequences are SEHNR and FQNEAQ (reference sequence). CDR3 amino acids: CASTSGRGLGEQYF.

This chain joins TRBV6-5 and TRBJ2-2; TCRdb picks TRBD1, but there is no DNA to check that call. Germline V gene lookup returns CDR1 MNHEY and CDR2 SVGAGI. There are 14 residues in the CDR3. CDR3: CASSNGPGVGELFF.

The J gene is TRBJ2-4, the V gene TRBV7-8; there is no DNA to check the TCRdb D call of TRBD2. Germline values: CDR1 SGHVS, CDR2 FQNEAQ. The CDR3 has 18 amino acids. The CDR3 protein is CASSLQRVAALAKNIQYF. The full variable domain, rest sourced from reference TRBV7-8 and TRBJ2-4, is GAGVSQSPRYKVAKRGQDVALRCDPISGHVSLFWYQQALGQGPEFLTYFQNEAQLDKSGLPSDRFFAERPEGSVSTLKIQRTQQEDSAVYLCASSLQRVAALAKNIQYFGAGTRLSVL.